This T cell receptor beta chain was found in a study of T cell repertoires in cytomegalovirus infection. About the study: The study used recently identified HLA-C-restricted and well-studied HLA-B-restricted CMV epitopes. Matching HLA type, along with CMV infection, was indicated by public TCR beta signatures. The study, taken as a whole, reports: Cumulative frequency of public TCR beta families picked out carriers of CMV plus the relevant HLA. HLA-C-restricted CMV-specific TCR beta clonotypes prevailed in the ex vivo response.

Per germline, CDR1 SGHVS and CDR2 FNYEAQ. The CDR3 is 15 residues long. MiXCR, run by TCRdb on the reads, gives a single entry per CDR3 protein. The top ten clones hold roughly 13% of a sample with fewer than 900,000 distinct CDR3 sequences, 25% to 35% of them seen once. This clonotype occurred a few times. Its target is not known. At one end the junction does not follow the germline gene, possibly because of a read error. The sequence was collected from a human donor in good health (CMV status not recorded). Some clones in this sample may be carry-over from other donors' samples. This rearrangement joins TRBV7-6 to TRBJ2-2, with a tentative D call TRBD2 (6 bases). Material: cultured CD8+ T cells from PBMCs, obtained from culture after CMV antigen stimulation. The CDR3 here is CASSIAAGDTGELFF. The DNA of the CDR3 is TGTGCCAGCAGCATAGCAGCGGGCGACACCGGGGAGCTGTTTTTT.